These T cell receptor beta chains were read from a single sample in a study of blood T cells in healthy people across ages. TCRdb recomputed calls from the 5' RACE reads with MiXCR, one row per CDR3 protein. The sample includes roughly 1.7 million distinct CDR3 sequences, 34% of them seen just once. The sample comprised blood. The receptor set was obtained from a woman in her thirties in good health. The CDR3 runs from the conserved cysteine through the conserved F or W. A D gene is named only where the DNA matches it firmly. Where a row states a size, it is once, few, many or the class of an expanded clone; other rows omit it.

v_gene: TRBV20-1; abundance: .; j_gene: TRBJ1-5; d_gene: .; CDR3aa: CSATTGLDQPQHF; CDR3nt: TGCAGTGCTACTACAGGGTTGGATCAGCCCCAGCATTTT
v_gene: TRBV12-3/TRBV12-4; abundance: .; j_gene: TRBJ2-3; d_gene: .; CDR3aa: CASSFGGVSADTQYF; CDR3nt: TGTGCCAGCAGTTTCGGTGGGGTAAGCGCAGATACGCAGTATTTT
v_gene: TRBV11-2; abundance: many; j_gene: TRBJ1-2; d_gene: .; CDR3aa: CASSYGVNYGYTF; CDR3nt: TGTGCCAGCAGCTACGGGGTTAACTATGGCTACACCTTC
v_gene: TRBV10-3; abundance: .; j_gene: TRBJ2-1; d_gene: TRBD1; CDR3aa: CAISEYRDRGPHQETQFF; CDR3nt: TGTGCCATCAGTGAATACCGGGACAGGGGACCGCACCAAGAGACCCAGTTCTTC
v_gene: TRBV20-1; abundance: .; j_gene: TRBJ2-1; d_gene: .; CDR3aa: CSATEGISYNEQFF; CDR3nt: TGCAGTGCTACCGAGGGGATTTCGTACAATGAGCAGTTCTTC
v_gene: TRBV20-1; abundance: few; j_gene: TRBJ1-5; d_gene: .; CDR3aa: CSAHYDISNQPQHF; CDR3nt: TGCAGTGCCCATTATGATATCAGCAATCAGCCCCAGCATTTT
v_gene: TRBV10-3; abundance: few; j_gene: TRBJ1-5; d_gene: .; CDR3aa: CAAQGGGNQPQHF; CDR3nt: TGTGCCGCACAGGGTGGAGGCAATCAGCCCCAGCATTTT
v_gene: TRBV25-1; abundance: once; j_gene: TRBJ1-2; d_gene: .; CDR3aa: CASSRGLYYGYTF; CDR3nt: TGTGCCAGCAGTCGGGGGTTATACTATGGCTACACCTTC
v_gene: TRBV28; abundance: .; j_gene: TRBJ1-6; d_gene: .; CDR3aa: CASTPGSPLHF; CDR3nt: TGTGCCAGCACCCCCGGATCACCCCTCCACTTT
v_gene: TRBV6-1; abundance: .; j_gene: TRBJ2-7; d_gene: TRBD2; CDR3aa: CASTYLGSGGSYEQYF; CDR3nt: TGTGCCAGCACCTACCTGGGGAGCGGGGGGTCCTACGAGCAGTACTTC
v_gene: TRBV11-3; abundance: few; j_gene: TRBJ2-7; d_gene: .; CDR3aa: CASSRGPLSSYEQYF; CDR3nt: TGTGCCAGCAGCCGAGGTCCACTAAGCTCCTACGAGCAGTACTTC
v_gene: TRBV5-1; abundance: .; j_gene: TRBJ2-5; d_gene: TRBD2; CDR3aa: CASSFDGTSPQETQYF; CDR3nt: TGCGCCAGCAGCTTTGATGGGACTAGCCCACAAGAGACCCAGTACTTC
v_gene: TRBV10-3; abundance: .; j_gene: TRBJ2-6; d_gene: .; CDR3aa: CAISAGSGANVLTF; CDR3nt: TGTGCCATCAGTGCCGGCTCTGGGGCCAACGTCCTGACTTTC
v_gene: TRBV7-3; abundance: few; j_gene: TRBJ2-3; d_gene: .; CDR3aa: CASSLTLKPGDTQYF; CDR3nt: TGTGCCAGCAGCTTAACGCTTAAGCCGGGGGATACGCAGTATTTT